One and the same sample provided the 22 T cell receptor beta chains below, sequenced in a study of T cell repertoires in cytomegalovirus infection. MiXCR, applied by TCRdb to the reads, yields one record per CDR3 protein. The table records hundreds of thousands of distinct CDR3 sequences, less than 40% of them present only once. What was sequenced was PBMCs. Source of these receptors: a human donor in good health (CMV status not recorded). Some clones in this sample may be carry-over from other donors' samples.

Ten or more counts support this clonotype. This chain uses TRBV7-8 with TRBJ1-2, with 8 bases that match TRBD1. This CDR3 comprises 16 residues. Germline loops: CDR1 SGHVS, CDR2 FQNEAQ. With 4 bases clipped from V and 7 bases from J, the junction kept 14 bases outside the gene matches. The DNA for the CDR3 is TGTGCCAGCAGCTCCCCTTCAGGGGGCGCTTGGTTTGGCTACACCTTC. Protein sequence: CASSSPSGGAWFGYTF.

The genes are TRBV7-2 and TRBJ1-2; D may be TRBD1 (5 bases). Germline V gene data show CDR1 as SGHTA and CDR2 as FQGNSA. Trimming pared 4 bases from V and 4 bases from J, leaving 10 bases between. The CDR3 totals 13 residues. This CDR3 reads CASSSRDLYGYTF. The CDR3 nucleotides read TGTGCCAGCAGCTCCCGGGACCTCTATGGCTACACCTTC.

This chain uses TRBV9 with TRBJ2-1; 10 nucleotides line up with TRBD1. Germline V gene lookup returns CDR1 SGDLS and CDR2 YYNGEE. The V gene end was trimmed by 0 bases and the J gene end by 3 bases; junction bases not matched to a gene: 6. CDR3 length: 17 amino acids. CDR3 protein: CASSVVGRTGGYNEQFF. CDR3 coding DNA: TGTGCCAGCAGCGTAGTTGGGAGGACAGGGGGCTACAATGAGCAGTTCTTC.

The V call is TRBV28, the J call TRBJ2-7; 8 bases line up with TRBD1. V shed 1 base, J shed 3 bases, and the junction held 2 bases outside the gene matches. Germline V gene sequence: CDR1 MDHEN, CDR2 SYDVKM. This CDR3 comprises 14 residues. The CDR3 region is CASSLFRGHYEQYF. The CDR3 DNA sequence: TGTGCCAGCAGTTTATTCAGGGGGCACTACGAGCAGTACTTC. Using reference TRBV28 and TRBJ2-7 for the parts outside the CDR3, the full variable domain is DVKVTQSSRYLVKRTGEKVFLECVQDMDHENMFWYRQDPGLGLRLIYFSYDVKMKEKGDIPEGYSVSREKKERFSLILESASTNQTSMYLCASSLFRGHYEQYFGPGTRLTVT.

As for this clonotype: At one boundary the junction diverges from the germline segment, which might be a read error. The J gene is TRBJ1-2, the V gene TRBV7-9, with a tentative D call TRBD1 (5 bases). Per the germline V gene, CDR1 is SEHNR and CDR2 is FQNEAQ (reference sequence). The CDR3 totals 17 residues. CDR3 protein: CASSYLGGDQTSYGSPF. The CDR3 DNA follows: TGTGCCAGCAGCTACCTGGGGGGGGACCAGACGAGCTATGGCTCCCCCTTC. Complete variable domain (other parts from reference TRBV7-9 and TRBJ1-2): DTGVSQNPRHKITKRGQNVTFRCDPISEHNRLYWYRQTLGQGPEFLTYFQNEAQLEKSRLLSDRFSAERPKGSFSTLEIQRTEQGDSAMYLCASSYLGGDQTSYGSPFGSGTRLTVV.

This clonotype was observed a handful of times. The DNA of the CDR3 is TGTGCCAGCAGCTTAGTACAGGCCAGTCTCACAGATACGCAGTATTTT. Its translation is CASSLVQASLTDTQYF. V and J are TRBV7-8 and TRBJ2-3; weak D call: TRBD1 (5 bases). Looked up from germline, CDR1 is SGHVS and CDR2 is FQNEAQ. Trimming removed 1 base at V and 2 bases at J, with 13 bases between. This CDR3 comprises 16 residues. The full variable domain, with the rest looked up from reference TRBV7-8 and TRBJ2-3, is GAGVSQSPRYKVAKRGQDVALRCDPISGHVSLFWYQQALGQGPEFLTYFQNEAQLDKSGLPSDRFFAERPEGSVSTLKIQRTQQEDSAVYLCASSLVQASLTDTQYFGPGTRLTVL.

This clonotype appeared once. J is TRBJ2-7 and V is TRBV7-6; 10 bases are a match to TRBD2. V dropped 3 bases and J dropped 1; count of bases not matched to a gene: 9. The CDR3 contains 17 residues. From germline, CDR1 is SGHVS and CDR2 FNYEAQ. CDR3 coding DNA: TGTGCCAGCAGCTTCTCTAGCGGGGGCCCCGATTCCTACGAGCAGTACTTC. This codes for CASSFSSGGPDSYEQYF.

The V gene is TRBV7-9, the J gene TRBJ1-5; unclear D gene. This CDR3 contains 14 residues. Deletions cut 0 bases from V and 6 bases from J, with 9 bases between. From germline, CDR1 is SEHNR and CDR2 FQNEAQ (reference sequence). CDR3 DNA: TGTGCCAGCAGCTTAGCGTCATCAGCTCAGCCCCAGCATTTT. This gives the protein CASSLASSAQPQHF.

The V gene is TRBV11-2, the J gene TRBJ2-3; D might be TRBD1 or TRBD2, each matching 5 bases. V was cut by 1 base and J by 4 bases, with 15 bases left in between. The CDR3 has 16 amino acids. Germline CDR1 reads SGHAT; CDR2 reads FQNNGV. This CDR3 is CASSLVFGGIADTQYF. The CDR3 DNA follows: TGTGCCAGCAGCTTAGTTTTTGGGGGTATCGCAGATACGCAGTATTTT.

The V gene is TRBV24-1, the J gene TRBJ1-1; D not certain. Looked up from germline, CDR1 is KGHDR and CDR2 is SFDVKD. The V gene lost 4 bases and the J gene lost 3 bases, with 5 bases spanning the gap. This CDR3 has 12 residues. CDR3 nucleotide sequence: TGTGCCACCAGTGACGGATACACTGAAGCTTTCTTT. It yields the protein CATSDGYTEAFF.

This chain links TRBV5-1 with TRBJ1-1; 8 bases map to TRBD1. CDR3 length equals 17 residues. Germline CDR1 SGHRS, CDR2 YFSETQ. The junction had 15 bases not matched to a gene; V was cut back by 7 bases and J by 1 base. The CDR3 is CASSRGGQASGNTEAFF. Here the CDR3 DNA reads TGCGCCAGCTCCAGGGGGGGACAGGCCTCCGGGAACACTGAAGCTTTCTTT.

As for this clonotype: With a much larger clone just one base away, this may be a read error. Without the conserved terminal phenylalanine or tryptophan, this CDR3 likely stems from a read error. V gene TRBV7-2 combines with J gene TRBJ2-7; a weak D match, TRBD2 (6 bases). Per the germline V gene, CDR1 is SGHTA and CDR2 is FQGNSA. The CDR3 has 14 residues. V lost 4 bases to trimming and J lost 3 bases, with 13 bases between them. The CDR3: CASSWGLGRYEQYL. CDR3 nucleotides: TGTGCCAGCAGCTGGGGACTCGGTCGCTACGAGCAGTACTTA.

There are a few counts of this clonotype. The CDR3 DNA is TGTGCCAGCAGTTTGACGGAGAAAAACTATGGCTACACCTTC. It specifies CASSLTEKNYGYTF. V is TRBV6-1 and J is TRBJ1-2; D is unresolved. The V gene lost 5 bases and the J gene lost 2 bases, with 12 bases spanning the gap. Germline CDR1 reads MNHNS; CDR2 reads SASEGT. CDR3 length: 14 residues.

V and J are TRBV7-9 and TRBJ2-7; the D is unclear. Deletions cut 1 base from V and 6 bases from J, with 7 bases between. This CDR3 is built from 12 residues. In germline, CDR1 is SEHNR, CDR2 FQNEAQ (reference sequence). CDR3 protein: CASSLEPAEQYF. The CDR3 DNA reads TGTGCCAGCAGCTTAGAACCGGCCGAGCAGTACTTC.

This clonotype was observed a few times. The chain links TRBV27 to TRBJ2-2, with no clear D. The V gene's germline CDR1 is MNHEY and CDR2 SMNVEV (reference sequence). V shed 6 bases and J shed 5 bases, with 7 bases lying between them. The CDR3 spans 12 residues. The CDR3 here is CASSFKTGELFF. CDR3 DNA: TGTGCCAGCAGCTTCAAAACCGGGGAGCTGTTTTTT.

This clonotype has a handful of counts. The chain couples TRBV10-3 to TRBJ1-2; 8 bases agree with TRBD1. CDR3 length: 16 amino acids. Trimming at V came to 1 base and at J to 1 base, leaving 5 bases not matched to a gene. CDR1 and CDR2 from the germline V gene are ENHRY and SYGVKD. CDR3 in amino acids: CAISELGQDVNYGYTF. The CDR3 coding sequence is TGTGCCATCAGTGAGTTGGGACAGGATGTTAACTATGGCTACACCTTC.

The chain links TRBV7-8 to TRBJ1-1; possible D gene TRBD1, 6 bases. V was pared by 2 bases and J by 5 bases, with 12 bases between. CDR1 SGHVS and CDR2 FQNEAQ come from the germline V gene. This CDR3 spans 14 amino acids. CDR3: CASSLLPGETEAFF. The CDR3 DNA sequence: TGTGCCAGCAGCTTACTTCCAGGGGAAACTGAAGCTTTCTTT.

Only a few counts were recorded for this clonotype. This CDR3 is CASSLEVWAPGYTF. The DNA for the CDR3 is TGTGCCAGCAGCTTAGAAGTCTGGGCCCCAGGCTACACCTTC. This chain joins TRBV7-6 and TRBJ1-2, with D unclear. The CDR3 totals 14 residues. From germline, CDR1 is SGHVS and CDR2 FNYEAQ. The V end was cut by 1 base, the J end by 8 bases, with 14 bases between.

The chain couples TRBV19 to TRBJ1-1, with 7 bases matching TRBD1. Germline assignment: CDR1 LNHDA and CDR2 SQIVND (reference sequence). V dropped 6 bases and J dropped 3; count of bases not matched to a gene: 7. This CDR3 contains 14 residues. The CDR3 DNA reads TGTGCCAGTAGATTAAGAACAGGGGACACTGAAGCTTTCTTT. It codes for CASRLRTGDTEAFF.

This clonotype has just a few counts. The chain couples TRBV27 to TRBJ2-7, with a tentative D call TRBD2 (5 bases). Trimming pared 6 bases from V and 3 bases from J, leaving 21 bases between. Germline lookup yields CDR1 MNHEY and CDR2 SMNVEV (reference sequence). The CDR3 contains 16 residues. Written as DNA, the CDR3 is TGTGCCAGCAGACCAGTGGGGATAGGAGGATTCTACGAGCAGTACTTC. Its protein is CASRPVGIGGFYEQYF.

V and J are TRBV20-1 and TRBJ2-3; 7 bases are shared with TRBD2. This CDR3 is 14 amino acids long. V lost 6 bases and J lost 2; bases outside the gene matches: 8. Looked up from germline, CDR1 is DFQATT and CDR2 is SNEGSKA (reference sequence). Here the CDR3 DNA reads TGCAGTGCCGAGCGGGATAGCTTCACAGATACGCAGTATTTT. This encodes CSAERDSFTDTQYF.

On this clonotype: One end of the junction fails to match germline, which may point to a read error. The chain has TRBV4-1 and TRBJ2-1, with D uncertain. In germline, CDR1 is MGHRA, CDR2 YSYEKL. The CDR3 runs 15 residues. The CDR3 sequence: CASSQDRAAYNEQFF. CDR3 nucleotides: TGTGCCAGCAGCCAAGATCGGGCAGCTTACAATGAGCAGTTCTTC.